Below are 21 T cell receptor beta chains sequenced from a single sample in a study of esophageal squamous cell carcinoma under preoperative chemotherapy. The time point was: before preoperative PTX-NDP chemotherapy. TCRdb re-derived calls from the PCR reads in MiXCR, one entry per CDR3 protein. The sample yields about 6,600 distinct CDR3 sequences, less than 40% seen once. Sample collection was performed from a patient given preoperative chemotherapy. The receptors come from a human donor with esophageal squamous cell carcinoma. The donor label of this sample is uncertain.

This clonotype was observed many times. This could be a read error, since a much larger clone is one nucleotide away. This chain uses TRBV7-2 with TRBJ2-1, with unresolved D. Deletions cut 5 bases from V and 10 bases from J, with 9 bases between. The germline CDR1 and CDR2 sequences are SGHTA and FQGNSA. The CDR3 loop spans 11 amino acids. The CDR3 DNA reads TGTGCCAGCAGCCCAGCCCACGAGCAGTTCTTC. This codes for CASSPAHEQFF.

In regard to this clonotype: At one end the junction does not follow the germline gene, possibly because of a read error. The chain has TRBV6-8 and TRBJ2-5; 9 nucleotides agree with TRBD1. This CDR3 contains 16 residues. The germline CDR1 and CDR2 sequences are MNHGY and SAAAGT. The CDR3 spells CASGDDGTGFSDEQCF. The CDR3 DNA follows: TGTGCCAGCGGTGACGACGGGACAGGGTTCAGCGATGAGCAGTGCTTC.

This clonotype has a count of ten or more. This chain joins TRBV11-3 and TRBJ2-1; D remains unclear. The J call is doubtful: the DNA matches TRBJ2-7 better. The CDR3 is 15 residues long. Germline V gene sequence: CDR1 SGHNT, CDR2 YENEEA. The CDR3 reads CASSLAWALGNEQYF. The CDR3 bases are TGTGCCAGCAGCCTCGCTTGGGCTTTAGGAAATGAGCAGTACTTC.

This clonotype is labeled as medium-sized. The V gene is TRBV11-3, the J gene TRBJ2-1; D remains ambiguous. TRBJ2-7 explains the end of the DNA better; the J call may be wrong. CDR1 SGHNT and CDR2 YENEEA come from the germline V gene. CDR3 length: 15 amino acids. The CDR3 here is CASSAGGLSSHEQYF. The CDR3 nucleotides read TGTGCCAGCAGCGCTGGTGGGTTAAGTTCCCACGAGCAGTACTTC.

This chain uses TRBV6-5 with TRBJ1-1, with a tentative D call TRBD1 (5 bases). The CDR3 sequence is 12 residues long. Germline loops: CDR1 MNHEY, CDR2 SVGAGI. V lost 4 bases and J lost 10, with 13 bases in between. CDR3 bases: TGTGCCAGCAGTTTTCAAGGAGGGGCAGCTTTCTTT. It encodes CASSFQGGAAFF.

This clonotype was recorded at least ten times. A read error is possible here, since a much larger clone lies one base away. The V gene is TRBV6-1, the J gene TRBJ2-1, with a possible D match to TRBD2 (6 bases). The J call is uncertain, as TRBJ2-7 better fits the DNA end. The CDR3 runs to 14 residues. In germline, CDR1 is MNHNS, CDR2 SASEGT. The CDR3 DNA is TGTGCCAGCAGGGCCTCGGGACTTAACAATGAGCAGTACTTC. Translation: CASRASGLNNEQYF.

The rearrangement joins TRBV27 to TRBJ1-1, with 8 bases matching TRBD1. The CDR3 runs to 13 residues. The trim removed 6 bases at V and 4 bases at J, leaving 4 bases unmatched. The germline gives CDR1 MNHEY, CDR2 SMNVEV (reference sequence). CDR3: CASSGTGVTEAFF. As DNA, the CDR3 is TGTGCCAGCAGCGGGACAGGAGTCACTGAAGCTTTCTTT.

This clonotype was observed a handful of times. A much larger clone is a single base away; this may be a read error. The chain combines TRBV27 with TRBJ2-1, with TRBD2 identical over 16 bases. Germline V gives CDR1 MNHEY, CDR2 SMNVEV (reference sequence). Trimming cost V 7 bases and J 10 bases; bases outside gene matches: 22. CDR3 size: 20 residues. CDR3 sequence: CASNISLPGLAGGETYEQFF. CDR3 sequence (DNA): TGTGCCAGCAACATCTCCCTCCCGGGACTAGCGGGAGGGGAAACCTACGAGCAGTTCTTC.

Of note for this clonotype: With a much larger clone just one base away, this may be a read error. The rearrangement links TRBV11-2 to TRBJ2-1; 10 bases are a match to TRBD1. The DNA matches TRBJ2-7 better at its end, which makes the J call doubtful. Germline V lookup: CDR1 SGHAT, CDR2 FQNNGV. The CDR3 has 14 amino acids. CDR3: CAGSLTGTGEEQYF. DNA for the CDR3: TGTGCCGGCAGCTTAACCGGGACAGGGGAAGAGCAGTACTTC.

Turning to this clonotype: The conserved closing phenylalanine or tryptophan is absent in this CDR3, likely reflecting a read error. The rearrangement links TRBV7-2 to TRBJ2-4; 7 nucleotides align to TRBD1. Trimming removed 9 bases from V and 8 bases from J; junction bases left unmatched: 19. Looked up from germline, CDR1 is SGHTA and CDR2 is FQGNSA. The CDR3 extends over 16 amino acids. The CDR3 DNA is TGTGCCAGGAGGCGAGGGCACAGGGGAAATGGAGACATTCAGTACTGC. Its translation: CARRRGHRGNGDIQYC.

This clonotype was detected ten times or more. A much larger clone lies a single base off, so this may be a read error. The chain recombines TRBV11-3 with TRBJ2-4; D gene ambiguous. Germline V CDR1 and CDR2: SGHNT, YENEEA. Deletions cut 6 bases from V and 13 bases from J, with 22 bases between. The CDR3 spans 14 residues. CDR3 in DNA: TGTGCCAGCAGAGGCAGGAAGCCCGACAATGAGCAGTACTTC. Its translation is CASRGRKPDNEQYF.

V gene TRBV27 combines with J gene TRBJ2-1, with 13 bases aligning to TRBD2. V lost 5 bases and J lost 13; bases outside the gene matches: 11. Germline V gene data show CDR1 as MNHEY and CDR2 as SMNVEV (reference sequence). CDR3 length: 15 amino acids. CDR3 residues: CASSPGLAGAETQFF. In nucleotides, the CDR3 is TGTGCCAGCAGTCCCGGACTAGCGGGAGCCGAGACCCAGTTCTTC.

This clonotype was picked up many times. The junction differs from germline at one of its ends, possibly a read error. CDR3 sequence reads: CASSPQPTSGRTGELFF. CDR3 bases: TGTGCTAGCAGCCCCCAGCCGACTAGCGGCCGAACCGGGGAGCTGTTTTTT. The J gene is TRBJ2-2, the V gene TRBV7-7; 9 bases line up with TRBD2. Germline-derived CDR1 and CDR2 are SSHAT and FNYEAQ (reference sequence). The CDR3 is 17 amino acids.

As for this clonotype: This may be a read error: a much more frequent sequence differs by one nucleotide. J is TRBJ2-1 and V is TRBV24-1, with D possibly matching TRBD2 (5 bases). V dropped 4 bases and J dropped 10 bases, with 13 bases sitting between them. CDR3 length: 13 residues. Looked up from germline, CDR1 is KGHDR and CDR2 is SFDVKD. CDR3 sequence (DNA): TGTGCCACCAGTGAAAGCGGCCGCGACGAGCAGTTCTTC. Translation gives CATSESGRDEQFF.

In its sample, this clonotype was seen many times. This may stem from a read error, because a much larger clone lies one nucleotide away. V gene TRBV6-1 combines with J gene TRBJ2-1; D not certain. This CDR3 has 14 amino acids. Germline V gives CDR1 MNHNS, CDR2 SASEGT. V was shortened by 2 bases and J by 10 bases, with 15 bases between the two germline ends. In DNA form, the CDR3 reads TGTGCCAGCAGTGAAATAGGGCTGGCCTACGAGCAGTTCTTC. As protein: CASSEIGLAYEQFF.

The chain employs TRBV11-2 and TRBJ2-1; no firm D call. The DNA end is more similar to TRBJ2-7, so the J call may be wrong. Germline-derived CDR1 and CDR2 are SGHAT and FQNNGV. This CDR3 is built from 13 residues. The CDR3 region has the DNA TGTGCCAGCTGCCCTCAGTGGGTTAATGAGCAGTACTTC. Its translation: CASCPQWVNEQYF.

At least ten counts were recorded for this clonotype. The gene calls are TRBV6-5 and TRBJ1-2; 7 bases are shared with TRBD1. J gave up 8 bases and V 2 bases, and 11 bases lay outside the gene matches. CDR1 is MNHEY, CDR2 SVGAGI, per germline. The CDR3 runs 15 residues. For the CDR3, the DNA is TGTGCCAGCAGTTACCTGGACAGGTTAGGAGGAGGCTACACCTTC. Translation gives CASSYLDRLGGGYTF.

This clonotype qualifies as medium-sized (0.01 to 0.1%). V gene TRBV12-3 or TRBV12-4 combines with J gene TRBJ2-5; 7 bases are a match to TRBD1. The DNA end lines up better with TRBJ2-7; the J call may be wrong. This CDR3 region has 15 residues. The CDR3 region is CASSLTGLVGYEQYF. CDR3 DNA: TGTGCCAGCAGTTTGACAGGGCTTGTTGGGTACGAGCAGTACTTC.

This clonotype showed up many times. CDR3 in DNA: TGTGCCAGCAGTCTACAGGGCTACGAGCAGTACTTC. This translates into CASSLQGYEQYF. This chain joins TRBV12-3 or TRBV12-4 and TRBJ2-1, with D possibly TRBD1 on 6 matching bases. The end of the DNA is better explained by TRBJ2-7, so the J call may be wrong. CDR3 length equals 12 residues.

The V call is TRBV7-2, the J call TRBJ2-7; TRBD1 matches at 7 bases. The DNA end lines up better with TRBJ2-4; the J call may be wrong. The CDR3 extends over 16 amino acids. Per the germline V gene, CDR1 is SGHTA and CDR2 is FQGNSA. The CDR3 is CGSGRGHRGNGDIQYF. The CDR3 DNA reads TGTGGGAGCGGCCGAGGGCACAGGGGAAATGGAGACATTCAGTACTTC.

In regard to this clonotype: No conserved phenylalanine or tryptophan ends this CDR3, so it is likely a read error. The rearrangement uses TRBV27 and TRBJ2-5; tentative D call: TRBD1 (6 bases). The DNA end lines up better with TRBJ2-1; the J call may be wrong. Germline lookup yields CDR1 MNHEY and CDR2 SMNVEV (reference sequence). The CDR3 is made up of 16 amino acids. CDR3 region: CAISLSSLGGVVEQFL. In nucleotides, the CDR3 is TGTGCCATCAGTTTATCGAGTCTAGGGGGAGTTGTTGAGCAGTTCTTG.